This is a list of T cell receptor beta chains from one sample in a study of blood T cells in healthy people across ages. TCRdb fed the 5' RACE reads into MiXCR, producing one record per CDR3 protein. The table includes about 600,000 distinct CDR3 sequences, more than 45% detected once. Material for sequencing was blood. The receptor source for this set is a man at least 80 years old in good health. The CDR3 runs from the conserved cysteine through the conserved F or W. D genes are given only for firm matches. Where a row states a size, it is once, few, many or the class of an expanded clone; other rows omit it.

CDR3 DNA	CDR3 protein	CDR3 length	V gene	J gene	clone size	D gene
TGTGCCAGCAGCCCCCAGGCGGGGAACACTGAAGCTTTCTTT	CASSPQAGNTEAFF	14	TRBV9	TRBJ1-1	NA	NA
TGTGCTAGCAGCTTCTCCCGATCCTCTGGGGCCAACGTCCTGACTTTC	CASSFSRSSGANVLTF	16	TRBV7-7	TRBJ2-6	once	NA
TGTGCCGTACAGGGAGCGGGTGGCAATCAGCCCCAGCATTTT	CAVQGAGGNQPQHF	14	TRBV10-3	TRBJ1-5	NA	NA
TGCAGTGCTACTCCTTCGACGGAGCTAAAAGAGACCCAGTACTTC	CSATPSTELKETQYF	15	TRBV20-1	TRBJ2-5	few	NA
TGCGCCAGTAGCCCCCTGGGGATGGGGGCCAACGTCCTGACTTTC	CASSPLGMGANVLTF	15	TRBV5-1	TRBJ2-6	NA	NA
TGCGCCAGCAGCGGACCTAGGGGTAGCAATCAGCCCCAGCATTTT	CASSGPRGSNQPQHF	15	TRBV5-1	TRBJ1-5	NA	NA
TGTGCCAGCAGCAAAGCGCAAGGGTCAGCGAATGAGCAGTACTTC	CASSKAQGSANEQYF	15	TRBV21-1	TRBJ2-7	NA	NA
TGCGCCAGCAGCTTGGGAGCCACAGCCACAGATCCGCAGTATTTT	CASSLGATATDPQYF	15	TRBV5-1	TRBJ2-3	NA	NA
TGTGCCATCTTAGAGGCAGGGGCCAACGTCCTGACTTTC	CAILEAGANVLTF	13	TRBV10-3	TRBJ2-6	few	NA
TGCGCCAGCAGCTTGAATCAGCATGAGCAGTTCTTC	CASSLNQHEQFF	12	TRBV5-1	TRBJ2-1	few	NA
TGTGCCAGCAGCTTAGCGCAGCAAAGCACAGATACGCAGTATTTT	CASSLAQQSTDTQYF	15	TRBV7-9	TRBJ2-3	NA	NA
TGTGCCAGCAGCCAACTGGGACAGGGAATCGACGAGCAGTACTTC	CASSQLGQGIDEQYF	15	TRBV5-5	TRBJ2-7	few	TRBD1